The 31 T cell receptor beta chains below all came from one sample that was sequenced in a study of tumor-infiltrating lymphocytes in primary liver carcinoma. The study co-extracted DNA and RNA from around 18-30 mg of unsorted bulk tissue. Starting from approximately 0.45 ug of total RNA, TCR beta cDNA was produced with a primer in the constant region. Three rounds of nested multiplex PCR with slightly modified ARM-PCR produced TCR beta libraries. With TRBV1-TRBV30 forward primers and a C-beta reverse primer, the first two PCR rounds were run for 9 to 10 cycles each. TCRdb reprocessed the multiplex PCR reads with MiXCR, giving one entry per CDR3 protein. The data show approximately 37,000 distinct CDR3 sequences, around 74% seen once. The specimen sequenced was liver tumor tissue from sampling region 4. Subset defined: tumor region T4, right-lateral pole. These receptors were obtained from a man aged 40-50 years with primary liver carcinoma and hepatitis B virus infection.

This clonotype was observed a few times. Given a much more abundant clone one base away, this may be a read error. The chain has TRBV11-2 and TRBJ2-3, with D possibly matching TRBD2 (5 bases). The CDR3 covers 14 residues. From germline, CDR1 is SGHAT and CDR2 FQNNGV. V was trimmed by 10 bases and J by 5 bases, leaving 19 bases between them. CDR3 amino acids: CANWVKGEGDTQYF. Written as DNA, the CDR3 is TGTGCCAACTGGGTGAAGGGTGAGGGAGATACGCAGTATTTT.

This clonotype was picked up many times. The chain is built from TRBV5-1 and TRBJ2-5; tentatively, D is TRBD2 (6 bases). This CDR3 has 15 amino acids. Germline V CDR1 and CDR2: SGHRS, YFSETQ. Trimming cost V 4 bases and J 4 bases, with 17 bases left between them. CDR3 protein: CASSPLGVGGETQYF. The CDR3 nucleotides read TGCGCCAGCAGCCCATTGGGGGTCGGGGGAGAGACCCAGTACTTC.

This clonotype was seen more than once but under ten times. One end of the junction does not line up with germline, which may come from a read error. V is TRBV7-8 and J is TRBJ1-1; a weak D match, TRBD1 (5 bases). The CDR3 length is 14 residues. CDR1 and CDR2 from the germline V gene are SGHVS and FQNEAQ. CDR3 coding DNA: TGTGCCAGTAGCTTACTAGGGGCAGGGACTGAAGCTCTCTTT. Its protein product is CASSLLGAGTEALF.

Points on this clonotype: Since a much larger clone is just one base distant, this may be a read error. The chain uses TRBV18 and TRBJ1-5; D uncertain. There are 13 residues in the CDR3. With 4 bases removed from V and 8 bases from J, the gap between germline ends came to 12 bases. The germline CDR1 and CDR2 sequences are KGHSH and LQKENI. CDR3 residues: CASSRQDREPQHF. The CDR3 DNA is TGTGCCAGCTCACGTCAGGATAGGGAGCCCCAGCATTTT.

In regard to this clonotype: A read error may produce the germline difference seen at one junction end. V and J are TRBV29-1 and TRBJ2-3; tentative D call: TRBD2 (5 bases). CDR3 length: 16 amino acids. CDR1 is SQVTM and CDR2 is ANQGSEA in the germline V gene. The CDR3 sequence is CSVPGLDGRSTDTQYF. CDR3 coding DNA: TGCAGCGTCCCTGGACTGGACGGACGTAGCACAGACACGCAGTATTTT.

This clonotype has a count of ten or more. The chain carries TRBV28 and TRBJ1-3, with D hard to call. CDR3 size: 13 residues. Germline assignment: CDR1 MDHEN and CDR2 SYDVKM. V shed 7 bases and J shed 3 bases, with 10 bases lying between them. CDR3 DNA: TGTGCCAGCAAGTTTCCCGGTGGAAACACCATATATTTT. Protein sequence: CASKFPGGNTIYF.

The chain combines TRBV11-2 with TRBJ2-3; D gene unclear. The CDR3 loop spans 16 amino acids. V was clipped by 5 bases and J by 2 bases, with 17 bases between them. From germline, CDR1 is SGHAT and CDR2 FQNNGV. The CDR3 protein is CASSRRGAVNTDTQYF. For the CDR3, the DNA is TGTGCCAGCAGCAGAAGAGGTGCAGTGAACACAGATACGCAGTATTTT.

This clonotype was picked up a small number of times. The CDR3 carries no conserved terminal phenylalanine or tryptophan, so it likely arises from a read error. V and J are TRBV20-1 and TRBJ1-1, with 8 bases lining up with TRBD1. V lost 6 bases to trimming and J lost 4 bases; unmatched junction nucleotides: 7. The CDR3 totals 13 residues. In germline, CDR1 is DFQATT, CDR2 SNEGSKA (reference sequence). CDR3 amino acids: CSASRGQFTEAFI. In DNA form, the CDR3 reads TGCAGTGCGTCCAGGGGGCAGTTCACTGAAGCTTTCATT.

This clonotype came up a few times. The junction does not match germline at one end; this may be a read error. V usage is TRBV6-1 and J usage is TRBJ1-5; TRBD1 matches at 8 bases. Germline loops: CDR1 MNHNS, CDR2 SASEGT. The CDR3 totals 17 residues. The CDR3 DNA reads TGTGCCATCATATTCACCTTCGGACAGGGAGGCGATCAGCCCCAGCACTTT. Its protein is CAIIFTFGQGGDQPQHF.

A note on this clonotype: The junction and the germline gene differ at one end; a read error may be behind it. The chain has TRBV5-1 and TRBJ2-3, with 12 bases matching TRBD2. The CDR3 consists of 17 residues. Germline CDR1 reads SGHRS; CDR2 reads YFSETQ. CDR3: CASSASGTSGPEATQNF. The DNA of the CDR3 is TGCGCCAGCAGCGCGAGTGGGACTAGCGGGCCGGAAGCTACGCAGAATTTT.

This clonotype came up many times. The genes are TRBV28 and TRBJ1-5; D gene unclear. The CDR3 totals 12 residues. V was pared by 4 bases and J by 9 bases, with 10 bases between. The germline V gene has CDR1 MDHEN and CDR2 SYDVKM. The CDR3 loop reads CASSSPAGPQHF. The CDR3 bases are TGTGCCAGCAGTTCCCCTGCAGGGCCCCAGCATTTT.

The rearrangement joins TRBV24-1 to TRBJ2-5; TRBD1 agrees at 7 bases. The CDR3 runs to 17 residues. Per the germline V gene, CDR1 is KGHDR and CDR2 is SFDVKD. Germline trimming cut 5 bases from V and 8 bases from J; bases unmatched to any gene: 19. The CDR3 spells CATSACKRQGGRETQYF. The CDR3, as DNA: TGTGCCACCAGTGCGTGCAAAAGACAAGGGGGCAGGGAAACCCAGTACTTC.

This rearrangement joins TRBV7-9 to TRBJ2-5; possible D gene TRBD1, 6 bases. With 3 bases removed from V and 6 bases from J, the gap between germline ends came to 17 bases. The CDR3 loop spans 15 amino acids. Looked up from germline, CDR1 is SEHNR and CDR2 is FQNEAQ (reference sequence). The CDR3, as DNA: TGTGCCAGCAGCTTCTGGACAGAAGGAGAACAGACCCAGTACTTC. Its protein product is CASSFWTEGEQTQYF.

This rearrangement joins TRBV28 to TRBJ2-3; D call uncertain. The CDR3 is 15 residues long. Trimming removed 7 bases from V and 2 bases from J, with 16 bases in between. Germline V CDR1 and CDR2: MDHEN, SYDVKM. The CDR3: CASIFLSGYTDTQYF. The CDR3 DNA sequence: TGTGCCAGCATTTTCCTATCGGGTTACACAGATACGCAGTATTTT.

The gene calls are TRBV29-1 and TRBJ2-7; D assignment may be TRBD1 or TRBD2 (5 bases each). The CDR3 covers 15 residues. V was cut by 7 bases and J by 8 bases, with 27 bases left in between. Germline V gives CDR1 SQVTM, CDR2 ANQGSEA. The DNA of the CDR3 is TGCAGCGCCATGACATATGGGACCGGCACTCCCCAGCAGTACTTC. This encodes CSAMTYGTGTPQQYF.

Note on this clonotype: This CDR3 is missing its conserved last phenylalanine or tryptophan, likely due to a read error. The V and J genes are TRBV6-6 and TRBJ1-1, with a tentative D call TRBD1 (6 bases). This CDR3 has 13 amino acids. The germline gives CDR1 MNHNY, CDR2 SVGAGI (reference sequence). For the CDR3, the DNA is TGTGTCAGCTTTAGGGGGAGAAACACTGAAGCTTTCATT. It translates to CVSFRGRNTEAFI.

With regard to this clonotype: The CDR3 end shows no conserved phenylalanine or tryptophan, and so a read error is likely. It is unclear where the CDR3 begins or ends on the DNA, so no DNA is shown, and the CDR3 is as TCRdb lists it. This chain joins TRBV7-8 and TRBJ2-7; TRBD1 was called by the table and not checked on the DNA. Germline V lookup: CDR1 SGHVS, CDR2 FQNEAQ. The CDR3 contains 18 residues when both ends are counted. The CDR3 loop is CASHLTPPGGSRNYERYS.

V is TRBV7-8 and J is TRBJ2-6; TRBD2 matches at 8 bases. CDR3 length: 17 amino acids. Trimming took 1 base from V and 2 from J; bases not matched to a gene: 4. Germline V gene data show CDR1 as SGHVS and CDR2 as FQNEAQ. Written as DNA, the CDR3 is TGTGCCAGCAGCTTAGACGGGAGGGGAACTGGGGCCAACGTCCTGACTTTC. It encodes CASSLDGRGTGANVLTF.

About this clonotype: The junction differs from germline at one of its ends, possibly a read error. The chain combines TRBV6-1 with TRBJ2-2; no clear D gene. The germline V gene encodes CDR1 MNHNS and CDR2 SASEGT. The CDR3 extends over 16 amino acids. CDR3 in amino acids: CASNEVPISLPWELFF. Here the CDR3 DNA reads TGTGCCAGCAATGAAGTCCCCATTAGCTTACCCTGGGAGCTGTTTTTT.

Of note for this clonotype: This likely comes from a read error, as the CDR3 has no conserved phenylalanine or tryptophan at its end. This chain uses TRBV11-3 with TRBJ1-5, with D perhaps matching TRBD1 (5 bases). Germline CDR1 reads SGHNT; CDR2 reads YENEEA. The length of the CDR3 is 15 residues. CDR3 sequence reads: CASGLDLGVVQPQHL. The CDR3 coding sequence is TGTGCCAGCGGCTTAGATCTGGGGGTGGTTCAGCCCCAGCATCTT.

The chain is built from TRBV28 and TRBJ2-1; TRBD2 aligns across 10 bases. Germline assignment: CDR1 MDHEN and CDR2 SYDVKM. There are 16 residues in the CDR3. CDR3 DNA: TGTGTAAGCATCCCCCAGGAGCGGGGGGGCTACAATGAGCAGTTCTTC. Translating it yields CVSIPQERGGYNEQFF.

To note about this clonotype: One junction end does not reproduce the germline sequence, and a read error may be involved. The rearrangement links TRBV4-2 to TRBJ2-7, with 9 bases lining up with TRBD1. This CDR3 is 14 amino acids long. The germline CDR1 and CDR2 sequences are LGHNA and YNFKEQ. The CDR3 DNA reads as TGTGCCAGCAGCCCTCCGGGACAGGGCAACGAGCAGTGCTTC. Amino acids: CASSPPGQGNEQCF.

On this clonotype: Relative to the germline gene, one junction end is altered; a read error may explain this. The chain carries TRBV4-1 and TRBJ1-5; D unclear. This CDR3 comprises 17 residues. The germline CDR1 and CDR2 sequences are MGHRA and YSYEKL. CDR3 residues: CASSQELWLSANEPQRF. In DNA, the CDR3 is TGCGCCAGCAGCCAAGAATTATGGCTATCGGCGAATGAGCCCCAGCGTTTT.

This chain links TRBV11-1 with TRBJ2-7; D remains unclear. Germline values: CDR1 SGHAT, CDR2 FQDESV (reference sequence). The V and J ends lost 5 bases and 13 bases respectively, with 18 bases between them. The CDR3 is made up of 12 amino acids. CDR3 amino acids: CASSPDGYGHYF. The CDR3 bases are TGTGCCAGCAGCCCAGACGGATACGGGCACTACTTC.

As to this clonotype: This CDR3 is missing its conserved last phenylalanine or tryptophan, likely due to a read error. This CDR3 is CSVEVGSGNGYTI. In nucleotides, the CDR3 is TGCAGCGTTGAAGTAGGCAGTGGGAATGGTTACACCATC. The V and J genes are TRBV29-1 and TRBJ1-2; D is unclear. The CDR3 extends over 13 amino acids. Germline CDR1 SQVTM, CDR2 ANQGSEA.

The chain uses TRBV11-2 and TRBJ2-4; 10 nucleotides match TRBD1. This CDR3 comprises 14 residues. Germline CDR1 is SGHAT and CDR2 is FQNNGV. The CDR3 here is CVSSYGTGDNIQYF. CDR3 nucleotides: TGTGTCAGTAGCTACGGGACAGGGGATAACATTCAGTACTTC.

On this clonotype: A read error may account for a junction end that differs from germline. The rearrangement joins TRBV4-2 to TRBJ1-1, with D unclear. The CDR3 loop spans 14 amino acids. CDR1 is LGHNA and CDR2 is YNFKEQ in the germline V gene. The DNA of the CDR3 is TGTGCCAGCAACCAAGATCGGGAGAACACTGAAGTTTTCTTT. This sequence encodes CASNQDRENTEVFF.

Turning to this clonotype: The junction departs from the called germline gene at one end, perhaps through a read error. The rearrangement joins TRBV5-1 to TRBJ2-7; D is perhaps TRBD2 (6 bases). Looked up from germline, CDR1 is SGHRS and CDR2 is YFSETQ. CDR3 length: 15 residues. The CDR3, as DNA: TGCGTCAGCAGCTTGCTCGGGACTGCCTCCTATGAGCAGTACTTC. Protein: CVSSLLGTASYEQYF.

This clonotype was observed many times. The chain joins TRBV9 to TRBJ2-1, with a weak D call TRBD2 (6 bases). In germline, CDR1 is SGDLS, CDR2 YYNGEE. The CDR3 sequence is 15 residues long. Trimming took off 4 bases at V and 9 bases at J, with 20 bases between the two ends. CDR3 in amino acids: CASSPRDARGSEQFF. The CDR3 DNA follows: TGTGCCAGCAGCCCACGGGACGCCCGGGGGAGTGAGCAGTTCTTC.

This clonotype has more than one count but fewer than ten. This sequence may be a read error, since a much larger clone differs from it by one base. V gene TRBV11-2 combines with J gene TRBJ2-2; a possible D gene is TRBD2 (5 bases). The germline CDR1 and CDR2 sequences are SGHAT and FQNNGV. CDR3 length: 13 residues. V was cut by 10 bases and J by 1 base, with 10 bases left in between. The DNA of the CDR3 is TGTGCCAACACCGCGGGGAACACCGGGGAGCTGTTTTTT. It encodes CANTAGNTGELFF.

This clonotype rates as medium-sized. The genes are TRBV10-3 and TRBJ2-3; possibly TRBD2 for D (5 bases). CDR1 ENHRY and CDR2 SYGVKD come from the germline V gene. V lost 4 bases to trimming and J lost 1 base, with 12 bases between them. The CDR3 has 15 amino acids. The CDR3 protein is CAISAGSHGTDTQYF. CDR3 nucleotide sequence: TGTGCCATCAGTGCGGGGTCCCATGGCACAGATACGCAGTATTTT.